Presented here are 20 T cell receptor beta chains from one specimen sequenced in a study of cytotoxic CD8 clonotypes in ibrutinib-treated CLL. Profiling relied on immunoSEQ multiplex PCR, and the TCRdb table lists in-frame clones only, not all of them. Seen here are 150,000 to 200,000 clones, 70% to 90% observed once, and the top ten hold 3% to 3.5%. This specimen consisted of PBMCs, obtained at disease progression, from a patient treated with ibrutinib. These receptors came from a human donor with chronic lymphocytic leukemia.

The J gene is TRBJ2-7, the V gene TRBV2; TRBD1 or TRBD2 may be the D gene (5 bases each). The germline V gene has CDR1 SNHLY and CDR2 FYNNEI. Trimming took 6 bases from V and 4 from J, leaving 13 bases between them. This CDR3 is 13 amino acids long. CDR3 in amino acids: CASSGTVEYEQYF. DNA for the CDR3: TGTGCCAGCAGCGGGACGGTCGAATACGAGCAGTACTTC.

This clone was observed once. The J gene is TRBJ1-5, the V gene TRBV19; 11 bases fit TRBD1. The CDR3 runs 15 residues. The V and J ends lost 6 bases and 4 bases, in that order; junction bases with no gene match: 5. Germline CDR1 reads LNHDA; CDR2 reads SQIVND (reference sequence). The CDR3 is CASRKDRGLNQPQHF. In DNA, the CDR3 is TGTGCCAGTAGGAAGGACAGGGGGCTTAATCAGCCCCAGCATTTT.

In nucleotides, the CDR3 is TGTGCCAGCAGCTCACAGGGGTCTGGAAACACCATATATTTT. This translates into CASSSQGSGNTIYF. V and J are TRBV5-4 and TRBJ1-3; 7 bases match TRBD1. Germline-derived CDR1 and CDR2 are SGHNT and YYREEE (reference sequence). V lost 3 bases to trimming and J lost 1 base; unmatched junction nucleotides: 1. The CDR3 length is 14 residues.

This clone has just one count. This sequence joins TRBV4-2 and TRBJ2-3; no reliable D call. Per the germline V gene, CDR1 is LGHNA and CDR2 is YNFKEQ. This CDR3 contains 12 residues. The ends were cut back, 0 bases at V and 3 bases at J, with 1 base in the middle. CDR3 region: CASSQETDTQYF. CDR3 DNA sequence: TGTGCCAGCAGCCAAGAAACAGATACGCAGTATTTT.

A note on this clone: The same CDR3 can be traced to other DNA sequences in this sample. This chain uses TRBV2 with TRBJ2-1; D gene unclear. In germline, CDR1 is SNHLY, CDR2 FYNNEI. CDR3 length: 11 amino acids. The V end lost 6 bases, the J end lost 4 bases, and 4 bases lay between the germline ends. Here the CDR3 reads CASREYNEQFF. The CDR3 DNA is TGTGCCAGCAGGGAATACAATGAGCAGTTCTTC. The full variable domain, in which reference TRBV2 and TRBJ2-1 provide the parts outside the CDR3, is EPEVTQTPSHQVTQMGQEVILRCVPISNHLYFYWYRQILGQKVEFLVSFYNNEISEKSEIFDDQFSVERPDGSNFTLKIRSTKLEDSAMYFCASREYNEQFFGPGTRLTVL.

CDR3 in DNA: TGTGCCAGCACCCTCGGGGGACAGGGATCACCCCTCCACTTT. It translates to CASTLGGQGSPLHF. V gene TRBV6-6 combines with J gene TRBJ1-6, with 9 bases matching TRBD1. The CDR3 length is 14 residues. CDR1 MNHNY and CDR2 SVGAGI come from the germline V gene (reference sequence). V was pared by 7 bases and J by 10 bases, with 8 bases of the junction left unmatched.

The rearrangement joins TRBV18 to TRBJ2-6; D unresolved. V was trimmed by 6 bases and J by 0 bases, leaving 9 bases between them. Germline loops: CDR1 KGHSH, CDR2 LQKENI. The CDR3 loop spans 15 amino acids. The CDR3 loop reads CASSPYSSGANVLTF. CDR3 sequence (DNA): TGTGCCAGCTCTCCTTATTCCTCTGGGGCCAACGTCCTGACTTTC.

The chain uses TRBV10-2 and TRBJ2-7; a possible D gene is TRBD1 (5 bases). Between the trimmed V and J ends, which lost 6 bases and 6 bases, there was a span of 15 bases. CDR1 and CDR2 (germline): WSHSY, SAAADI. This CDR3 region has 13 residues. CDR3 sequence: CASRARQGSEQYF. The DNA of the CDR3 is TGCGCCAGCAGGGCTAGGCAGGGTAGCGAGCAGTACTTC.

The gene calls are TRBV7-2 and TRBJ2-7; D is undetermined. The CDR3 is made up of 14 amino acids. Trimming left V 0 bases short and J 0 bases short, with 6 bases between. Germline CDR1 SGHTA, CDR2 FQGNSA. CDR3 in DNA: TGTGCCAGCAGCTTAGCCCCCGGCTCCTACGAGCAGTACTTC. Translating gives CASSLAPGSYEQYF.

This rearrangement joins TRBV27 to TRBJ2-7, with TRBD2 matching over 12 bases. The length of the CDR3 is 16 residues. V trimming: 3 bases; J trimming: 3 bases; junction bases outside the gene matches: 6. In germline, CDR1 is MNHEY, CDR2 SMNVEV (reference sequence). The CDR3: CASSLASGRALYEQYF. CDR3 sequence (DNA): TGTGCCAGCAGTTTGGCTAGCGGGAGGGCCCTCTACGAGCAGTACTTC.

Only one count was recorded for this clone. The chain has TRBV18 and TRBJ2-7, with TRBD2 as a possible D gene (6 bases). CDR3 length: 17 residues. Germline CDR1 KGHSH, CDR2 LQKENI. V was cut by 3 bases and J by 0 bases, with 18 bases left in between. The CDR3 DNA sequence: TGTGCCAGCTCACCTACCCCCCTAGCGTCTAGCTCCTACGAGCAGTACTTC. This gives the protein CASSPTPLASSSYEQYF.

The chain carries TRBV6-6 and TRBJ2-1, with TRBD2 matching over 14 bases. Germline V CDR1 and CDR2: MNHNY, SVGAGI (reference sequence). The length of the CDR3 is 15 residues. The ends lost 5 bases at V and 8 bases at J; junction bases unmatched: 5. The CDR3, as DNA: TGTGCCAGCAGTAGACTAGCGGGAGGGCGCGATGAGCAGTTCTTC. Translated: CASSRLAGGRDEQFF.

This chain links TRBV5-4 with TRBJ2-3; tentatively, D is TRBD2 (5 bases). Trimming removed 0 bases at V and 2 bases at J, with 10 bases between. Germline loops: CDR1 SGHNT, CDR2 YYREEE (reference sequence). The CDR3 is 15 amino acids. CDR3 loop: CASSLGGPLTDTQYF. Written as DNA, the CDR3 is TGTGCCAGCAGCTTGGGAGGGCCCCTCACAGATACGCAGTATTTT.

J is TRBJ1-5 and V is TRBV27; TRBD1 matches 9 bases. The germline V gene has CDR1 MNHEY and CDR2 SMNVEV (reference sequence). The V and J ends lost 7 bases and 7 bases, in that order; junction bases with no gene match: 8. The CDR3 spans 14 residues. CDR3 residues: CASTQTGGGQPQHF. The CDR3 nucleotides read TGTGCCAGCACCCAAACAGGGGGCGGCCAGCCCCAGCATTTT.

The V call is TRBV5-4, the J call TRBJ2-1; D perhaps matches TRBD2 (6 bases). Trimming removed 0 bases from V and 0 bases from J, with 13 bases in between. This CDR3 contains 17 residues. Germline CDR1 is SGHNT and CDR2 is YYREEE (reference sequence). CDR3 region: CASSLVLAASSYNEQFF. CDR3 nucleotide sequence: TGTGCCAGCAGCTTGGTGTTAGCGGCGAGCTCCTACAATGAGCAGTTCTTC.

The rearrangement links TRBV2 to TRBJ1-2; 11 positions agree with TRBD1. The CDR3 is 18 residues long. V was clipped by 7 bases and J by 4 bases; unmatched bases: 17. In germline, CDR1 is SNHLY, CDR2 FYNNEI. The DNA of the CDR3 is TGTGCCAGCACCCCCGACGGACAGGGGGCGATCATCACCTATGGCTACACCTTC. This sequence encodes CASTPDGQGAIITYGYTF.

The chain combines TRBV7-9 with TRBJ2-5; the D is unclear. V was pared by 4 bases and J by 5 bases, with 5 bases between. The CDR3 spans 11 residues. CDR1 and CDR2 (germline): SEHNR, FQNEAQ (reference sequence). CDR3 DNA: TGTGCCAGCAGCTGGCGGGAGACCCAGTACTTC. Protein product: CASSWRETQYF. Full variable domain (rest looked up from reference TRBV7-9 and TRBJ2-5): DTGVSQNPRHKITKRGQNVTFRCDPISEHNRLYWYRQTLGQGPEFLTYFQNEAQLEKSRLLSDRFSAERPKGSFSTLEIQRTEQGDSAMYLCASSWRETQYFGPGTRLLVL.

V usage is TRBV6-5 and J usage is TRBJ1-4, with D perhaps TRBD1 (5 bases). The CDR3 runs to 15 residues. Trimming pared 6 bases from V and 5 bases from J, leaving 16 bases between. CDR1 is MNHEY and CDR2 is SVGAGI in the germline V gene. DNA for the CDR3: TGTGCCAGCAGGCGATCTCAGGGAATGAATGAAAAACTGTTTTTT. As protein: CASRRSQGMNEKLFF.

This rearrangement joins TRBV9 to TRBJ1-3, with D perhaps TRBD1 (6 bases). CDR1 is SGDLS, CDR2 YYNGEE, per germline. CDR3 length: 15 residues. Trimming pared 3 bases from V and 2 bases from J, leaving 12 bases between. CDR3 bases: TGTGCCAGCAGCGCGACACAGGGAACTGGAAACACCATATATTTT. This translates into CASSATQGTGNTIYF.

The chain couples TRBV18 to TRBJ1-3; D unclear. The length of the CDR3 is 17 residues. Trimming removed 3 bases at V and 1 base at J, with 16 bases between. From germline, CDR1 is KGHSH and CDR2 LQKENI. The CDR3, as DNA: TGTGCCAGCTCACCCGATATGGGCAGGTTATCTGGAAACACCATATATTTT. Its translation is CASSPDMGRLSGNTIYF.